This T cell receptor (beta chain) was found in a study of blood T cell repertoires in COVID-19. Study background: In each case, the material was cDNA or gDNA derived from T cells, B-cell-depleted T cells, or PBMCs.

Per the authors' pipeline: Estimates of nucleated cell counts were drawn from the amplification of reference gene primers. Clones were read by immunoSEQ multiplex PCR, and TCRdb kept only the in-frame ones, dropping some. D and trimming were read from the DNA, whereas the V and J calls and clone size are those reported in that table. The table lists around 250,000 clones, approximately 88% of them singletons. V trimming: 3 bases; J trimming: 2 bases; junction bases outside the gene matches: 3. From germline, CDR1 is SGDLS and CDR2 YYNGEE. This CDR3 is 14 amino acids long. V usage is TRBV9 and J usage is TRBJ1-2, with TRBD1 matching 8 bases. This clonotype was obtained from a woman between 70 and 85 years old with COVID-19, enrolled during active disease. Sample: peripheral blood. This chain's CDR3 is CASSGTGGNYGYTF. In nucleotides, the CDR3 is TGTGCCAGCAGCGGAACAGGGGGGAACTATGGCTACACCTTC.